One and the same sample provided the 6 T cell receptor beta chains below, sequenced in a study of blood T cell repertoires in COVID-19. Using immunoSEQ multiplex PCR, the repertoire was profiled, and TCRdb retains in-frame clones only, with some absent. The table shows some 89,000 clones, with about 83% occurring only once. Sequenced input: peripheral blood. Source of these receptors: a human donor in a cohort sampled during active COVID-19.

The CDR3, as DNA: TGTGCCAGCAGCCATAACAGGGGCCTCAATGGCTACACCTTC. Its translation: CASSHNRGLNGYTF. The rearrangement joins TRBV3-1 (or the pseudogene TRBV3-2) to TRBJ1-2; 7 nucleotides line up with TRBD1. J was trimmed by 6 bases and V by 3 bases; bases with no gene match: 7. This CDR3 comprises 14 residues. In germline, CDR1 is LGHDT, CDR2 YNNKEL (reference sequence).

This chain uses TRBV9 with TRBJ2-1, with D possibly matching TRBD2 (6 bases). The V and J ends lost 4 bases and 9 bases respectively, with 17 bases between them. The CDR3 runs to 14 residues. Germline values: CDR1 SGDLS, CDR2 YYNGEE. CDR3 nucleotides: TGTGCCAGCAGCCCCGGGAGTAGAAAAGGTGAGCAGTTCTTC. Translation: CASSPGSRKGEQFF.

The rearrangement uses TRBV30 and TRBJ1-2, with 8 bases matching TRBD1. The CDR3 sequence is 14 residues long. Trimming took 2 bases from V and 5 from J; bases not matched to a gene: 7. Germline CDR1 reads GTSNPN; CDR2 reads SVGIG (reference sequence). The CDR3 sequence: CAWSHRGVLYGYTF. CDR3 sequence (DNA): TGTGCCTGGAGTCACAGGGGGGTCTTGTATGGCTACACCTTC.

V is TRBV7-9 and J is TRBJ1-4; the match to TRBD1 covers 11 bases. Germline V gene data show CDR1 as SEHNR and CDR2 as FQNEAQ (reference sequence). CDR3 length: 17 residues. The V gene end was trimmed by 1 base and the J gene end by 7 bases; junction bases not matched to a gene: 8. CDR3 region: CASSLGTGGARGEKLFF. CDR3 bases: TGTGCCAGCAGCTTAGGGACAGGGGGCGCCCGGGGTGAAAAACTGTTTTTT.

The V call is TRBV5-1, the J call TRBJ2-5, with a weak D call TRBD2 (7 bases). The CDR3 runs to 15 residues. Germline CDR1 SGHRS, CDR2 YFSETQ. With 2 bases removed from V and 2 bases from J, the gap between germline ends came to 13 bases. This CDR3 is CASSFTGRGQETQYF. CDR3 DNA: TGCGCCAGCAGCTTCACAGGGAGGGGGCAAGAGACCCAGTACTTC.

V usage is TRBV7-8 and J usage is TRBJ1-2; weak D call: TRBD1 (6 bases). The CDR3 is 15 residues long. V shed 0 bases and J shed 4 bases, with 12 bases lying between them. The V gene's germline CDR1 is SGHVS and CDR2 FQNEAQ. The CDR3 here is CASSLAGGQGYGYTF. CDR3 nucleotide sequence: TGTGCCAGCAGCTTAGCGGGGGGGCAGGGCTATGGCTACACCTTC.